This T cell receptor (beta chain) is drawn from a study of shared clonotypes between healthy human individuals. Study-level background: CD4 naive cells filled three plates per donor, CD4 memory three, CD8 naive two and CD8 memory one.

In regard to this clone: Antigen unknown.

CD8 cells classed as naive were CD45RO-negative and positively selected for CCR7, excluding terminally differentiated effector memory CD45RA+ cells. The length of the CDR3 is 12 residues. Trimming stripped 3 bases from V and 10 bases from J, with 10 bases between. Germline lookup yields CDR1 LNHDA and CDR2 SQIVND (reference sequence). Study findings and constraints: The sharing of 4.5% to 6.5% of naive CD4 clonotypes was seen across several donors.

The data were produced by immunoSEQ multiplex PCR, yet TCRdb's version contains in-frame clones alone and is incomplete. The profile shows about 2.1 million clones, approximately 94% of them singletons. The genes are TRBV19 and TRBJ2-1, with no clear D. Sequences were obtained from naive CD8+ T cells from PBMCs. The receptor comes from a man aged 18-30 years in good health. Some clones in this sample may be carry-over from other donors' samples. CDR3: CASSMTAKEQFF. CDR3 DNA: TGTGCCAGTAGTATGACGGCTAAAGAGCAGTTCTTC.